The 12 T cell receptor beta chains in this list originate from one sample, sequenced in a study of T cells in Graves' hyperthyroidism and ophthalmopathy. TCR beta CDR3 regions were amplified from RNA. HTBI primers were the set used in a first-round RT-PCR of the TCR CDR3. TCRdb analysed the multiplex PCR reads with MiXCR anew, one entry per CDR3 protein. This table holds 600,000 or so distinct CDR3 sequences, approximately 15% found once. Sequencing was performed on blood. Receptors originate from a woman aged 45-60 years with Graves' ophthalmopathy.

The sample holds many counts of this clonotype. V is TRBV7-9 and J is TRBJ2-7, with D perhaps assigned TRBD1 or TRBD2 (5 bases each). V was shortened by 7 bases and J by 0 bases, with 19 bases between the two germline ends. The germline gives CDR1 SEHNR, CDR2 FQNEAQ (reference sequence). This CDR3 is 16 amino acids long. The CDR3 sequence is CASTSTGTPSSYEQYF. CDR3 sequence (DNA): TGTGCCAGCACCTCAACCGGGACCCCGAGCTCCTACGAGCAGTACTTC.

This clonotype has more than one count but fewer than ten. The gene calls are TRBV6-1 and TRBJ1-5; D perhaps matches TRBD1 (6 bases). The CDR3 has 13 amino acids. Trimming removed 6 bases from V and 2 bases from J, with 8 bases in between. The germline V gene encodes CDR1 MNHNS and CDR2 SASEGT. As DNA, the CDR3 is TGTGCCAGCAGGTGGACAGGCAATCAGCCCCAGCATTTT. Its translation: CASRWTGNQPQHF.

This clonotype was observed many times. The chain uses TRBV20-1 and TRBJ2-3; 10 nucleotides align to TRBD2. Germline V lookup: CDR1 DFQATT, CDR2 SNEGSKA (reference sequence). The CDR3 is 16 amino acids. Trimming removed 4 bases from V and 0 bases from J; junction bases left unmatched: 7. The CDR3 nucleotides read TGCAGTGCTAAGCGGGGGGGACCTTCTAGCACAGATACGCAGTATTTT. It codes for CSAKRGGPSSTDTQYF.

This clonotype was observed a handful of times. This rearrangement joins TRBV6-2 or TRBV6-3 to TRBJ2-1; D is undetermined. Germline CDR1 MNHEY, CDR2 SVGEGT. The CDR3 has 12 amino acids. V lost 6 bases and J 8 bases, leaving 11 bases between the germline ends. The CDR3 DNA reads as TGTGCCAGCAGGCAACGGAGAGATGAGCAGTTCTTC. It specifies CASRQRRDEQFF.

The J gene is TRBJ1-5, the V gene TRBV28; 8 bases fit TRBD1. The V gene's germline CDR1 is MDHEN and CDR2 SYDVKM. The V segment lost 2 bases and the J segment 0 bases; nucleotides outside the gene matches: 12. This CDR3 is built from 19 residues. Here the CDR3 reads CASSLNRDRISYSNQPQHF. Here the CDR3 DNA reads TGTGCCAGCAGTTTAAATCGGGACAGGATATCCTATAGCAATCAGCCCCAGCATTTT.

The sample holds a few counts of this clonotype. The chain employs TRBV18 and TRBJ1-2; 7 nucleotides line up with TRBD1. Germline CDR1 is KGHSH and CDR2 is LQKENI. The CDR3 sequence is 18 residues long. Trimming removed 4 bases from V and 4 bases from J; junction bases left unmatched: 18. CDR3 loop: CASSQQRPGQRTPYGYTF. In nucleotides, the CDR3 is TGTGCCAGCTCACAACAGCGACCGGGACAGAGGACACCCTATGGCTACACCTTC. Variable domain in full (rest from reference TRBV18 and TRBJ1-2): NAGVMQNPRHLVRRRGQEARLRCSPMKGHSHVYWYRQLPEEGLKFMVYLQKENIIDESGMPKERFSAEFPKEGPSILRIQQVVRGDSAAYFCASSQQRPGQRTPYGYTFGSGTRLTVV.

This clonotype occurred a few times. A much larger clone lies one base from this, so it may be a read error. The gene calls are TRBV2 and TRBJ2-7; D is perhaps TRBD1 (6 bases). The CDR3 has 16 amino acids. The germline gives CDR1 SNHLY, CDR2 FYNNEI. CDR3 DNA sequence: TGTGCCAGCTCCGGTACCTCTGACAGGCCCTCCTACAAGCAGTACTTC. Its protein is CASSGTSDRPSYKQYF.

This clonotype was seen a handful of times. The chain combines TRBV6-2 or TRBV6-3 with TRBJ1-2, with D unresolved. V was cut by 6 bases and J by 4 bases, with 21 bases left in between. Germline CDR1 and CDR2: MNHEY and SVGEGT. CDR3 length: 16 amino acids. CDR3 amino acids: CASRRPRAPSSYGYTF. In DNA form, the CDR3 reads TGTGCCAGCAGACGACCCCGGGCCCCCTCAAGCTATGGCTACACCTTC.

This clonotype came up many times. The chain joins TRBV6-2 or TRBV6-3 to TRBJ2-7; 8 nucleotides line up with TRBD2. J gave up 5 bases and V 8 bases, and 11 bases lay outside the gene matches. Germline CDR1 and CDR2: MNHEY and SVGEGT. This CDR3 is 14 amino acids long. The CDR3 here is CASGQAGAANEQYF. CDR3 nucleotide sequence: TGTGCCAGCGGCCAAGCGGGAGCAGCAAACGAGCAGTACTTC.

V gene TRBV6-2 or TRBV6-3 combines with J gene TRBJ2-1; D ambiguous. CDR3 length equals 12 residues. The V end lost 5 bases, the J end lost 12 bases, and 14 bases lay between the germline ends. Germline CDR1 MNHEY, CDR2 SVGEGT. DNA for the CDR3: TGTGCCAGCAGTCCACGACTGGAACGGCAGTTCTTC. This gives the protein CASSPRLERQFF.

This clonotype was counted a few times. The J gene is TRBJ2-1, the V gene TRBV20-1, with D tentatively TRBD1 (7 bases). The CDR3 totals 16 residues. Trimming removed 1 base from V and 8 bases from J, with 21 bases in between. Germline assignment: CDR1 DFQATT and CDR2 SNEGSKA (reference sequence). The CDR3 sequence: CSARGIYGGGLDEQFF. The CDR3 DNA reads as TGCAGTGCTAGAGGGATCTATGGAGGGGGCTTAGATGAGCAGTTCTTC.

This clonotype showed up many times. The V and J genes are TRBV29-1 and TRBJ2-3; 7 bases align to TRBD1. With V trimmed by 6 bases and J by 3 bases, 6 bases remained unmatched. The CDR3 extends over 13 amino acids. The germline CDR1 and CDR2 sequences are SQVTM and ANQGSEA. CDR3 in amino acids: CSVPRGLTDTQYF. The CDR3 DNA sequence: TGCAGCGTACCTAGGGGGCTGACAGATACGCAGTATTTT.